These T cell receptor beta chains were read from a single sample in a study of blood T cells in healthy people across ages. TCRdb ran MiXCR on the 5' RACE reads and lists one entry per CDR3 protein. The sample lists some 640,000 distinct CDR3 sequences, approximately 49% occurring once. Material for sequencing was blood. All receptors derive from a woman in her sixties or seventies in good health. Each CDR3 is given with its conserved first and last residue. A D gene is named only where the DNA matches it firmly. Size is omitted from some rows. Given values are once, few, many or a class for expanded clones.

D	length	V	J	size	DNA	CDR3
.	15	TRBV29-1	TRBJ2-5	many	TGCAGCGCTGGAGGTTCGGCAGGGACGACGAAGACCCAGTACTTC	CSAGGSAGTTKTQYF
.	13	TRBV11-1	TRBJ2-2	many	TGTGCCAGCAGCCCCGTACTAGCCGGGGAGCTGTTTTTT	CASSPVLAGELFF
.	15	TRBV29-1	TRBJ2-3	.	TGCAGCGCAACCCCTACGGGGGGCAAGACAGATACGCAGTATTTT	CSATPTGGKTDTQYF
TRBD1	14	TRBV7-8	TRBJ2-7	.	TGTGCCGGCAGCTTATCAGGGGGCCTCAACGAGCAGTACTTC	CAGSLSGGLNEQYF
.	14	TRBV20-1	TRBJ2-3	.	TGCAGTGCTAGAGCGGCAGCGAGCACAGATACGCAGTATTTT	CSARAAASTDTQYF
TRBD2	19	TRBV7-2	TRBJ2-7	few	TGTGCCAGCAGCCCCGAGGGATCTAGCGGGAGGGCCTTAGGCTACGAGCAGTACTTC	CASSPEGSSGRALGYEQYF
.	15	TRBV3-1	TRBJ1-3	.	TGTGCCAGCAGCCAAGGACAGTCCTCTGGAAACACCATATATTTT	CASSQGQSSGNTIYF
.	13	TRBV15	TRBJ1-2	.	TGTGCCACCAGCAGAGGGGAAACCAGAGGCTACACCTTC	CATSRGETRGYTF
.	15	TRBV9	TRBJ2-3	.	TGTGCCAGCAGCGTCGACTGGGACCCGGGGGATACGCAGTATTTT	CASSVDWDPGDTQYF
TRBD2	14	TRBV10-3	TRBJ2-2	few	TGTGCCATCAGTGAACTAGCGGCCACCGGGGAGCTGTTTTTT	CAISELAATGELFF
.	14	TRBV7-3	TRBJ2-3	.	TGTGCCAGCAGCTTAACTCGGTCCACAGATACGCAGTATTTT	CASSLTRSTDTQYF
.	16	TRBV10-3	TRBJ2-3	.	TGTGCCATCAGTGCTAGTCGGATCGGTCCCACAGATACGCAGTATTTT	CAISASRIGPTDTQYF
.	15	TRBV7-9	TRBJ2-3	many	TGTGCCAGCAGCTCACCGGAACAAGGGGCAGATACGCAGTATTTT	CASSSPEQGADTQYF
.	15	TRBV9	TRBJ1-4	.	TGTGCCAGCAGCGGATTCGGTGGGACTAATGAAAAACTGTTTTTT	CASSGFGGTNEKLFF
TRBD2	19	TRBV10-3	TRBJ2-3	.	TGTGCCGTCAGTGGTAGCTCTATCGGCGGGAGGGCGGTTGCAGATACGCAGTATTTT	CAVSGSSIGGRAVADTQYF
.	13	TRBV29-1	TRBJ2-1	few	TGCAGCGGCCAGTCCGGGAGCTACAATGAGCAGTTCTTC	CSGQSGSYNEQFF
.	17	TRBV29-1	TRBJ1-5	few	TGCAGCGTTGAAGACCCCTTGGGGCCGCTTAACAATCAGCCCCAGCATTTT	CSVEDPLGPLNNQPQHF
TRBD1	13	TRBV6-6	TRBJ2-4	few	TGTGCCAGCAGTCCCCCCCCGACAGGGCTTCAGTACTTC	CASSPPPTGLQYF
.	12	TRBV30	TRBJ1-2	.	TGTGCCTGGGCTAAGGACAACTATGGCTACACCTTC	CAWAKDNYGYTF
.	14	TRBV12-3/TRBV12-4	TRBJ2-7	.	TGTGCCAGCAGTTTGTCACTCCCGTTTTACGAGCAGTACTTC	CASSLSLPFYEQYF
.	16	TRBV5-1	TRBJ2-3	.	TGCGCCAGCAGCAAACCCGGGAGCAGGGTAGGGGGTACGCAGTATTTT	CASSKPGSRVGGTQYF
.	16	TRBV14	TRBJ2-2	many	TGTGCCAGCAGCCAAGAGGCCAGTTGGAGCACCGGGGAGCTGTTTTTT	CASSQEASWSTGELFF
.	17	TRBV4-2	TRBJ1-1	.	TGTGCCAGCAGCCCGAAGGGGGGCTCAAGAATGAACACTGAAGCTTTCTTT	CASSPKGGSRMNTEAFF
.	15	TRBV5-1	TRBJ2-1	.	TGCGCCAGCAGCTTGGAGGTAGGGAGGTACAATGAGCAGTTCTTC	CASSLEVGRYNEQFF
TRBD2	15	TRBV2	TRBJ2-1	.	TGTGCCAGCTGGCCCCTGGCGGGAGCGGCCAATGAGCAGTTCTTC	CASWPLAGAANEQFF
.	15	TRBV7-9	TRBJ2-7	few	TGTGCCAGCAGCCCCGGAGGTAGGCAGGCCTACGAGCAGTACTTC	CASSPGGRQAYEQYF
TRBD1	14	TRBV7-6	TRBJ2-7	.	TGTGCCAGCAGCTTCGAGGACAGGGCCAACGAGCAGTACTTC	CASSFEDRANEQYF
.	13	TRBV11-2	TRBJ2-1	.	TGTGCCAGCAGGTCTGAGGGGTTCGGTGAGCAGTTCTTC	CASRSEGFGEQFF
TRBD2	16	TRBV7-9	TRBJ2-6	few	TGTGCCACTACGACTAGCGGGAGGAATGGGGCCAACGTCCTGACTTTC	CATTTSGRNGANVLTF
TRBD1	14	TRBV12-3/TRBV12-4	TRBJ2-5	.	TGTGCCAGCAGTCAACAGGGGGCGGGGGAGACCCAGTACTTC	CASSQQGAGETQYF
.	14	TRBV6-2/TRBV6-3	TRBJ2-3	.	TGTGCCAGCAGTGTCAGGGCGTCCGCAGATACGCAGTATTTT	CASSVRASADTQYF
TRBD2	17	TRBV4-3	TRBJ2-1	.	TGCGCCGGCAGCCCTACACCTAGCGGGAGGGCCGACAATGAGCAGTTCTTC	CAGSPTPSGRADNEQFF
TRBD2	18	TRBV25-1	TRBJ2-1	.	TGTGCCAGCAGTGATGCACCTGGGACTAGCGGGCCGGTCGATGAGCAGTTCTTC	CASSDAPGTSGPVDEQFF
.	17	TRBV11-2	TRBJ1-4	.	TGTGCCAGCAGCTTAGATCAGGAAGACGCAACTAATGAAAAACTGTTTTTT	CASSLDQEDATNEKLFF
TRBD1	16	TRBV18	TRBJ2-7	.	TGTGCCAGCTCACCACAGGGGACAGGGTTTGTGTACGAGCAGTACTTC	CASSPQGTGFVYEQYF
.	15	TRBV11-1	TRBJ2-3	.	TGTGCCAGCAGCTCTACCGCGGTTCGCGCAGATACGCAGTATTTT	CASSSTAVRADTQYF
.	14	TRBV7-2	TRBJ2-7	.	TGTGCCAGCAGACAAGGACTGAGCTCCTACGAGCAGTACTTC	CASRQGLSSYEQYF
.	11	TRBV5-1	TRBJ2-7	many	TGTGCCAGCAGCTCCTCCTACGAGCAGTACTTC	CASSSSYEQYF
.	14	TRBV28	TRBJ2-5	many	TGTGCCAGCACCTCCGGGTGGTCCGGGGAGACCCAGTACTTC	CASTSGWSGETQYF
.	14	TRBV7-2	TRBJ2-7	.	TGTGCCAGCAGCGTAAGACGGTCCCTGTACGAGCAGTACTTC	CASSVRRSLYEQYF
TRBD2	15	TRBV5-1	TRBJ2-7	.	TGCGCCAGCAGCTCCGGGACTATCGACTCCTACGAGCAGTACTTC	CASSSGTIDSYEQYF
.	17	TRBV29-1	TRBJ2-7	few	TGCAGCGTTGCCCTCTCGGGGGGCCCCGATTCCTTCTACGAGCAGTACTTC	CSVALSGGPDSFYEQYF
.	13	TRBV20-1	TRBJ2-7	few	TGCAGTGCTAGCCTCCCAGGGAGGTACGAGCAGTACTTC	CSASLPGRYEQYF
.	16	TRBV4-2	TRBJ1-4	few	TGTGCCAGCAGAGGACAGCGGGGCCGGGCTAATGAAAAACTGTTTTTT	CASRGQRGRANEKLFF
.	15	TRBV12-3/TRBV12-4	TRBJ2-7	few	TGTGCCAGCAGTTCCGGGACTGCGGGGTCGGGCGAGCAGTACTTC	CASSSGTAGSGEQYF
TRBD2	17	TRBV10-3	TRBJ2-7	.	TGTGCCATCAGTGCCGGACTAGCGGGAGACTCATACAATGAGCAGTACTTC	CAISAGLAGDSYNEQYF
TRBD2	14	TRBV12-3/TRBV12-4	TRBJ2-4	.	TGTGCCAGCAGTTTTAGCGGGAGGGCTAGTGAGCAGTACTTC	CASSFSGRASEQYF
.	16	TRBV4-1	TRBJ1-6	few	TGCGCCAGCAGCCAAGTTCAGGGGTTTGGGAATTCACCCCTCCACTTT	CASSQVQGFGNSPLHF
TRBD1	16	TRBV6-6	TRBJ1-6	.	TGTGCCAGCAGTCCGACAGGGAGCTCCTATAATTCACCCCTCCACTTT	CASSPTGSSYNSPLHF
.	18	TRBV3-1	TRBJ2-4	.	TGTGCCAGCAGCCAAGATCGCCCTCTAACCGGGAGCTTTAACCAGCAGTACTTC	CASSQDRPLTGSFNQQYF
.	13	TRBV7-2	TRBJ2-4	few	TGTGCCAGCAGCCGGGTAGAGAGCGGCATTCAGTACTTC	CASSRVESGIQYF
.	17	TRBV20-1	TRBJ1-5	.	TGCAGTGCTAGAGAGGAGAAAGGTTTGTATGGCAATCAGCCCCAGCATTTT	CSAREEKGLYGNQPQHF
.	14	TRBV20-1	TRBJ1-5	.	TGCAGTGCCCAGATTCCGGGCGGCAATCAGCCCCAGCATTTT	CSAQIPGGNQPQHF
.	13	TRBV27	TRBJ1-2	.	TGTGCCAGCAGTTTATCGATCCGTAATGGCTACACCTTC	CASSLSIRNGYTF